What follows are 10 T cell receptor beta chains derived from one specimen sequenced in a study of T cells in Graves' hyperthyroidism and ophthalmopathy. The investigators amplified TCR beta CDR3 regions from RNA transcripts. Using the HTBI primer set, a first-round RT-PCR was run on the TCR CDR3. MiXCR, applied by TCRdb to the multiplex PCR reads, yields one record per CDR3 protein. The profile shows roughly 160,000 distinct CDR3 sequences, about a tenth of them singletons. The sequencing input was blood. The source of these receptors is a woman between 18 and 29 years old with Graves' hyperthyroidism that later progressed to Graves' ophthalmopathy.

This clonotype was seen ten or more times. The chain joins TRBV7-9 to TRBJ2-1; D not certain. This CDR3 region has 14 residues. The V end lost 1 base, the J end lost 1 base, and 5 bases lay between the germline ends. CDR1 and CDR2 (germline): SEHNR, FQNEAQ (reference sequence). The CDR3: CASSLVQSYNEQFF. CDR3 sequence (DNA): TGTGCCAGCAGCTTAGTTCAGTCCTACAATGAGCAGTTCTTC. Based on the CDR3 plus reference TRBV7-9 and TRBJ2-1, the full variable domain is DTGVSQNPRHKITKRGQNVTFRCDPISEHNRLYWYRQTLGQGPEFLTYFQNEAQLEKSRLLSDRFSAERPKGSFSTLEIQRTEQGDSAMYLCASSLVQSYNEQFFGPGTRLTVL.

V is TRBV19 and J is TRBJ2-7, with 9 bases matching TRBD1. After removal of 5 bases from V and 2 bases from J, the junction contained 4 bases not matched to a gene. There are 14 residues in the CDR3. CDR1 is LNHDA, CDR2 SQIVND, per germline (reference sequence). In nucleotides, the CDR3 is TGTGCCAGTAGTGCCGGGACAGGGACCTACGAGCAGTACTTC. Its protein is CASSAGTGTYEQYF.

Concerning this clonotype itself: This clone may be a read error of a much larger clone one base away. The rearrangement links TRBV6-1 to TRBJ2-4; 7 nucleotides line up with TRBD1. Germline loops: CDR1 MNHNS, CDR2 SASEGT. V was pared by 5 bases and J by 0 bases, with 19 bases of the junction left unmatched. The CDR3 is 20 amino acids. The CDR3 DNA is TGTGCCAGCAGTACCCTCCTAGGACAGGTCCCAACTCTAGCCAAAAACATTCAGTACTTC. Protein: CASSTLLGQVPTLAKNIQYF.

This clonotype was recorded many times. The chain carries TRBV20-1 and TRBJ2-1; 11 bases align to TRBD2. The CDR3 runs 15 residues. CDR1 DFQATT and CDR2 SNEGSKA come from the germline V gene (reference sequence). The ends lost 6 bases at V and 4 bases at J; junction bases unmatched: 8. Here the CDR3 DNA reads TGCAGTGCGGCTAGCGGGAGGCCGGGATACAATGAGCAGTTCTTC. Its translation is CSAASGRPGYNEQFF.

In this sample, this clonotype turned up many times. The chain combines TRBV12-3 or TRBV12-4 with TRBJ1-1; D ambiguous. Trimming took 3 bases from V and 6 from J, leaving 8 bases between them. This CDR3 is built from 12 residues. For the CDR3, the DNA is TGTGCCAGCAGTTTTAGGAGGGCTGAAGCTTTCTTT. It translates to CASSFRRAEAFF.

This clonotype was found many times. The chain has TRBV12-3 or TRBV12-4 and TRBJ2-4; 12 bases line up with TRBD2. J lost 0 bases, V lost 5 bases, and 8 bases had no gene match. This CDR3 comprises 18 residues. CDR3 sequence: CASSRRLAGDLAKNIQYF. The CDR3 DNA follows: TGTGCCAGCAGTCGTCGACTAGCGGGGGATTTAGCCAAAAACATTCAGTACTTC.

J is TRBJ2-7 and V is TRBV20-1; 9 bases line up with TRBD2. This CDR3 spans 16 amino acids. Looked up from germline, CDR1 is DFQATT and CDR2 is SNEGSKA (reference sequence). The ends lost 1 base at V and 1 base at J; junction bases unmatched: 8. Here the CDR3 DNA reads TGCAGTGCTAGAGCAGTCAAGCGGGAGGTATCCTACGAGCAGTACTTC. The encoded protein is CSARAVKREVSYEQYF.

This clonotype was observed a handful of times. The chain recombines TRBV4-1 with TRBJ2-1, with TRBD1 matching 10 bases. The length of the CDR3 is 16 residues. The ends lost 3 bases at V and 7 bases at J; junction bases unmatched: 9. Germline values: CDR1 MGHRA, CDR2 YSYEKL. The CDR3 protein is CASSHPVGQGRNEQFF. DNA for the CDR3: TGCGCCAGCAGCCACCCCGTGGGACAGGGGCGGAATGAGCAGTTCTTC.

The chain uses TRBV29-1 and TRBJ2-1; the match to TRBD1 covers 12 bases. Germline lookup yields CDR1 SQVTM and CDR2 ANQGSEA. With V trimmed by 7 bases and J by 9 bases, 7 bases remained unmatched. CDR3 length equals 13 residues. This CDR3 is CSAPGTGGVEQFF. The CDR3 coding sequence is TGCAGCGCCCCCGGGACAGGGGGCGTTGAGCAGTTCTTC.

This clonotype was counted a few times. The chain is built from TRBV27 and TRBJ2-7; TRBD1 matches 8 bases. The CDR3 runs to 13 residues. Trimming took 9 bases from V and 0 from J; bases not matched to a gene: 4. In germline, CDR1 is MNHEY, CDR2 SMNVEV (reference sequence). CDR3 residues: CARWDRNSYEQYF. The CDR3, as DNA: TGTGCCAGATGGGACAGGAACTCCTACGAGCAGTACTTC.